Listed below are T cell receptor beta chains from one sample, sequenced in a study of blood T cell repertoires in COVID-19. Produced via immunoSEQ multiplex PCR; TCRdb's table is partial and in-frame only. The sample consists of around 300,000 clones, roughly nine tenths of them appearing once. Sequencing used PBMCs or T cells enriched from blood (not recorded which). The receptor set was obtained from a woman aged 18-29 years who had recovered from COVID-19. Both conserved end residues are part of each CDR3. Fields, in order: J gene, clone size, V gene, CDR3 length, CDR3 protein. Expanded clones get a size class; other rows say once, few or many, or leave the size out.

>TRBJ2-3|.|TRBV9|15
CASSVVVSGTDTQYF
>TRBJ1-5|few|TRBV18|12
CASSPSRQPQHF
>TRBJ2-2|.|TRBV10-3|15
CAITSSEVNTGELFF
>TRBJ2-5|.|TRBV25-1|15
CASSESGEVRETQYF
>TRBJ1-4|.|TRBV19|15
CASSPPGQWNEKLFF
>TRBJ2-3|.|TRBV5-1|16
CASSLEAGSGVDTQYF
>TRBJ2-1|.|TRBV7-3|18
CASSLTQASGRVRNEQFF
>TRBJ1-2|.|TRBV7-2|15
CASSLRQAGAYGYTF
>TRBJ2-7|.|TRBV4-1|14
CASSQDGGGYEQYF
>TRBJ2-7|.|TRBV6-5|16
CASSYSRDRVLHEQYF
>TRBJ2-7|.|TRBV11-2|17
CASSLDSGAQSSYEQYF
>TRBJ2-2|once|TRBV9|16
CASSVLPGGNTGELFF
>TRBJ2-2|once|TRBV9|12
CASSVAVGELFF
>TRBJ2-1|few|TRBV5-6|17
CASSWDIPDRGYNEQFF
>TRBJ2-1|.|TRBV11-1|16
CASSLPGLAGVHEQFF
>TRBJ2-2|.|TRBV10-1|14
CASSVGLVTGELFF
>TRBJ2-1|.|TRBV24-1|17
CATSETKLGGANNEQFF
>TRBJ2-1|.|TRBV19|16
CASSPPGLAGGLLQFF
>TRBJ2-3|once|TRBV3-1/TRBV3-2|16
CASSQGLTGAGDTQYF
>TRBJ2-7|.|TRBV2|18
CALRAPTGLAGGSYEQYF
>TRBJ2-7|.|TRBV5-1|14
CASSRYRGSYEQYF
>TRBJ2-5|.|TRBV7-2|14
CASSLDIRVGTQYF
>TRBJ2-7|.|TRBV19|15
CASSIESGRSYEQYF
>TRBJ1-2|.|TRBV12-3/TRBV12-4|11
CASSNHSGYTF
>TRBJ2-1|.|TRBV4-1|16
CASSHQDRSLNREQFF
>TRBJ1-2|.|TRBV6-5|14
CATLPGQTNYGYTF
>TRBJ1-1|.|TRBV28|13
CASSLDSNTEAFF
>TRBJ1-2|.|TRBV28|14
CASSLLSGIYGYTF
>TRBJ2-1|.|TRBV15|15
CATSRGTRAYNEQFF
>TRBJ2-7|.|TRBV12-3/TRBV12-4|13
CASRPTGPYEQYF
>TRBJ1-5|.|TRBV27|13
CASATGVGQPQHF
>TRBJ2-2|.|TRBV15|15
CATLRVGGETGELFF
>TRBJ1-5|.|TRBV19|13
CASSPDRNQPQHF
>TRBJ2-4|.|TRBV30|15
CAWSLPDRGRGIQYF
>TRBJ2-1|.|TRBV5-4|19
CASSLVGTSGARSYNEQFF
>TRBJ1-2|once|TRBV7-9|11
CASQQGGGYTF
>TRBJ2-5|once|TRBV5-1|17
CASSPRRETGRQETQYF
>TRBJ2-7|once|TRBV30|12
CAWKGQVYEQYF
>TRBJ2-7|.|TRBV19|14
CASSKTEISYEQYF
>TRBJ2-6|.|TRBV29-1|14
CSVEVGRRANVLTF
>TRBJ2-3|.|TRBV4-1|17
CASSAILAATYTDTQYF
>TRBJ1-6|.|TRBV6-1|14
CASSERGDNSPLHF
>TRBJ2-2|.|TRBV9|20
CASSVGGWTSGRFGTGELFF